These 2 T cell receptor beta chains originate from one sample sequenced in a study of cytomegalovirus exposure and HLA in healthy donors (dated 2017 in TCRdb). Receptor libraries were prepared by the immunoSEQ multiplex PCR assay. For the multiplex PCR, a mixture combining 60 forward primers for TCR Vbeta segments and 13 reverse primers for TCR Jbeta segments was used. Sourced from immuneACCESS, this table was stored by TCRdb with only in-frame sequences that have V and J called. A share of the clones is absent; for the studies checked, an unresolved V gene accounts for under half, and the remainder has no known explanation. The sample has some 120,000 clones on record, more than 80% of them singletons. The ten most abundant clones make up less than 7% of the sample. The sequencing sample was made of PBMCs. The source of these receptors is a woman aged 30 to 39 in good health and CMV-seropositive.

V usage is TRBV19 and J usage is TRBJ1-3; TRBD1 is a possible D gene (5 bases). CDR1 LNHDA and CDR2 SQIVND come from the germline V gene (reference sequence). The CDR3 runs 15 residues. Between the trimmed V and J ends, which lost 5 bases and 0 bases, there was a span of 11 bases. Here the CDR3 reads CASSPTASSGNTIYF. The CDR3 DNA follows: TGTGCCAGTAGTCCGACAGCTTCCTCTGGAAACACCATATATTTT. Complete variable domain (other parts from reference TRBV19 and TRBJ1-3): DGGITQSPKYLFRKEGQNVTLSCEQNLNHDAMYWYRQDPGQGLRLIYYSQIVNDFQKGDIAEGYSVSREKKESFPLTVTSAQKNPTAFYLCASSPTASSGNTIYFGEGSWLTVV.

The V call is TRBV18, the J call TRBJ2-1, with 8 positions matching TRBD2. The germline V gene encodes CDR1 KGHSH and CDR2 LQKENI. The CDR3 has 15 residues. Trimming removed 2 bases from V and 2 bases from J; junction bases left unmatched: 2. CDR3 protein: CASSPGSGAYNEQFF. DNA for the CDR3: TGTGCCAGCTCACCAGGTAGCGGGGCCTACAATGAGCAGTTCTTC.